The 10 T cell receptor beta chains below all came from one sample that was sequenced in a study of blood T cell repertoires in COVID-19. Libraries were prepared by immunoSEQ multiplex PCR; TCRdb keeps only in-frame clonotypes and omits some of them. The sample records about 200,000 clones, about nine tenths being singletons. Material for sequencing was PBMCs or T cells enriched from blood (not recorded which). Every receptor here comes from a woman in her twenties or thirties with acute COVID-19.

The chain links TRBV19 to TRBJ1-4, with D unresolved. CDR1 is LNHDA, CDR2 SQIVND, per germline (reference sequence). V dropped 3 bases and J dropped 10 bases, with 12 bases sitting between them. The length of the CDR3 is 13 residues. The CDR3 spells CASSMAVTGKLFF. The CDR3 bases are TGTGCCAGTAGTATGGCGGTCACCGGAAAACTGTTTTTT.

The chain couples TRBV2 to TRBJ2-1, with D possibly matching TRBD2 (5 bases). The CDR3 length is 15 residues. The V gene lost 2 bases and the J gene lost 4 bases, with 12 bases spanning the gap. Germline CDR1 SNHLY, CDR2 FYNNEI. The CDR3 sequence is CASSESGLQYNEQFF. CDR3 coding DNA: TGTGCCAGCAGTGAATCGGGGTTACAATACAATGAGCAGTTCTTC.

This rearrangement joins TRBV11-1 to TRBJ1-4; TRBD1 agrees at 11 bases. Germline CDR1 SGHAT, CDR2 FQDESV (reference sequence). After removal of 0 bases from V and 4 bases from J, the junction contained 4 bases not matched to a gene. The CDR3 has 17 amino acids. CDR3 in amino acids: CASSLAGTGGGNEKLFF. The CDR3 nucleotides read TGTGCCAGCAGCTTAGCCGGGACAGGGGGGGGTAATGAAAAACTGTTTTTT.

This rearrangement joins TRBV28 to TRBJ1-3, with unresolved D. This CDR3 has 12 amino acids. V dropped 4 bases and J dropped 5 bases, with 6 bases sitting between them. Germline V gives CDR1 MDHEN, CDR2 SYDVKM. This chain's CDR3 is CASSSGRNTIYF. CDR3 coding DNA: TGTGCCAGCAGTTCGGGTCGAAACACCATATATTTT.

CDR3 in DNA: TGCAGCGTGTGGACAGGGGGCCACTATGGCTACACCTTC. Protein product: CSVWTGGHYGYTF. J is TRBJ1-2 and V is TRBV29-1; 11 nucleotides align to TRBD1. V shed 6 bases, J shed 3 bases, and the junction held 3 bases outside the gene matches. This CDR3 region has 13 residues. The germline gives CDR1 SQVTM, CDR2 ANQGSEA.

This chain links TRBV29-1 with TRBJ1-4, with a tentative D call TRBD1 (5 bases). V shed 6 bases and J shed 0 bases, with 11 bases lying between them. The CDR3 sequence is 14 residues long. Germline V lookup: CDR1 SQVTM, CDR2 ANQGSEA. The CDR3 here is CSVLPGATNEKLFF. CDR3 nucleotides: TGCAGCGTGTTACCGGGGGCAACTAATGAAAAACTGTTTTTT.

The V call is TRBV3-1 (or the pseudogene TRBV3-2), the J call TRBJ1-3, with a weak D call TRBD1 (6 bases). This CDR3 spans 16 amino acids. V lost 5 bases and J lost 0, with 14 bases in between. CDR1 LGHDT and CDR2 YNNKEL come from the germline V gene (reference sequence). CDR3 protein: CASSWGHLNSGNTIYF. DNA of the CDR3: TGTGCCAGCAGCTGGGGGCATTTGAACTCTGGAAACACCATATATTTT.

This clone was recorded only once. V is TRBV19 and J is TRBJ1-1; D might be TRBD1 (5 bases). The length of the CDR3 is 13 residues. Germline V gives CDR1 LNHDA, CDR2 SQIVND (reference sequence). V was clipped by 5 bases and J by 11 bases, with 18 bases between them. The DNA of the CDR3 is TGTGCCAGTAGTTTTGAAGGTAGCAGGGCCGCTTTCTTT. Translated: CASSFEGSRAAFF.

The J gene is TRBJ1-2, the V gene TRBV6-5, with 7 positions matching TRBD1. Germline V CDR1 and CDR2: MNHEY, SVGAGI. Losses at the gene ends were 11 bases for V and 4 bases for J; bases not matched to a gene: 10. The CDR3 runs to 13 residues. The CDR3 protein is CAVSTGEPYGYTF. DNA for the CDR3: TGTGCCGTCTCCACAGGGGAGCCCTATGGCTACACCTTC.

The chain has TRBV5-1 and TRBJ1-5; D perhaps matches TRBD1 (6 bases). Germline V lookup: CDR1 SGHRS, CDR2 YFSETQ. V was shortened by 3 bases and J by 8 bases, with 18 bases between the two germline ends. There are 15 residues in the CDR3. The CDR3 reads CASSSVTGFVEPQHF. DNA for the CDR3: TGCGCCAGCAGCTCGGTCACAGGGTTCGTGGAGCCCCAGCATTTT.